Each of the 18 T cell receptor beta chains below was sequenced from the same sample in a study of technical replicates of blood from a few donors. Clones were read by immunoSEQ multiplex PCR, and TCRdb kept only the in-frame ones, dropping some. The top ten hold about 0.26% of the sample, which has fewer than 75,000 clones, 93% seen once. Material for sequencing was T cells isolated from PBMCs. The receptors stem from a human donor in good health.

The CDR3 DNA sequence: TGTGCCACCAGCAGGACTAGCGGGAGGGAAGTTCAATCACCAGGGAGGGAGTTTTACGAGCAGTACTTC. Its protein is CATSRTSGREVQSPGREFYEQYF. J is TRBJ2-7 and V is TRBV15; TRBD2 aligns across 14 bases. Germline-derived CDR1 and CDR2 are LNHNV and YYDKDF (reference sequence). This CDR3 is built from 23 residues. The trim removed 3 bases at V and 4 bases at J, leaving 26 bases unmatched. Supplemented by reference TRBV15 and TRBJ2-7, the full variable domain reads DAMVIQNPRYQVTQFGKPVTLSCSQTLNHNVMYWYQQKSSQAPKLLFHYYDKDFNNEADTPDNFQSRRPNTSFCFLDIRSPGLGDTAMYLCATSRTSGREVQSPGREFYEQYFGPGTRLTVT.

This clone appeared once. The CDR3 sequence is CASSPSGGAYNEQFF. The CDR3 DNA is TGCGCCAGCAGCCCGAGCGGGGGGGCCTACAATGAGCAGTTCTTC. The chain is built from TRBV5-1 and TRBJ2-1, with TRBD2 identical over 10 bases. Germline V lookup: CDR1 SGHRS, CDR2 YFSETQ. There are 15 residues in the CDR3. Trimming cost V 4 bases and J 2 bases; bases outside gene matches: 3. Based on the CDR3 plus reference TRBV5-1 and TRBJ2-1, the full variable domain is KAGVTQTPRYLIKTRGQQVTLSCSPISGHRSVSWYQQTPGQGLQFLFEYFSETQRNKGNFPGRFSGRQFSNSRSEMNVSTLELGDSALYLCASSPSGGAYNEQFFGPGTRLTVL.

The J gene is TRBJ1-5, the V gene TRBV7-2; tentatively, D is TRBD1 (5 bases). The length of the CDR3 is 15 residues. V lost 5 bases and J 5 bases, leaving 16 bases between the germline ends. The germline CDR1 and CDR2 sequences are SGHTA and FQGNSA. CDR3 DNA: TGTGCCAGCAGCCGGGGAGGGCAGGGAGATCAGCCCCAGCATTTT. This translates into CASSRGGQGDQPQHF.

CDR3 DNA sequence: TGCGCCAGCAGCTTGGAAGCGAGGGATTCACCCCTCCACTTT. It is translated as CASSLEARDSPLHF. The V and J genes are TRBV5-1 and TRBJ1-6, with D hard to call. V was pared by 0 bases and J by 8 bases, with 9 bases between. Germline CDR1 is SGHRS and CDR2 is YFSETQ. CDR3 length equals 14 residues.

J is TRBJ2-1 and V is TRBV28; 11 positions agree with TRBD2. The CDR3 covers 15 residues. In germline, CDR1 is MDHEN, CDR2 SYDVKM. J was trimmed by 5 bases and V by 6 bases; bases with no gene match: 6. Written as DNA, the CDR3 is TGTGCCAGCAGGGGGCTAGCGGGAGGAAACAATGAGCAGTTCTTC. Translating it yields CASRGLAGGNNEQFF.

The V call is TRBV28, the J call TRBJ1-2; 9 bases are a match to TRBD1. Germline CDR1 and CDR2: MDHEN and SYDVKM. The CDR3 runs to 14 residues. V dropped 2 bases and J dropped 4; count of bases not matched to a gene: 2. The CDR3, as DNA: TGTGCCAGCAGTTTAGGACAGGGGCCCTATGGCTACACCTTC. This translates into CASSLGQGPYGYTF.

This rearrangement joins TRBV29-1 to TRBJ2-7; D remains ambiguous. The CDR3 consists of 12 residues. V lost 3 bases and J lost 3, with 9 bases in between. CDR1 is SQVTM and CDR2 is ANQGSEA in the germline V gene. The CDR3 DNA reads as TGCAGCGTTGAGGTCAGGAACTACGAGCAGTACTTC. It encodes CSVEVRNYEQYF.

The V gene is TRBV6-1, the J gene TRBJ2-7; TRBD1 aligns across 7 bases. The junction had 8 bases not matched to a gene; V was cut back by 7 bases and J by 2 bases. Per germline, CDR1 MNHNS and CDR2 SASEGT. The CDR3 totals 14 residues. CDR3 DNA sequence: TGTGCCAGCATCCGAGGGGACAGTACCTACGAGCAGTACTTC. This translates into CASIRGDSTYEQYF.

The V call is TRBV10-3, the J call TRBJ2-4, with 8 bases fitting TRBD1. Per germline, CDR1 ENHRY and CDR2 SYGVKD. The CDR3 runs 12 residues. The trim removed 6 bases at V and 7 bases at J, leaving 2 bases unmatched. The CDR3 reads CAIRDRANIQYF. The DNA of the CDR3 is TGTGCCATCAGGGACAGGGCCAACATTCAGTACTTC.

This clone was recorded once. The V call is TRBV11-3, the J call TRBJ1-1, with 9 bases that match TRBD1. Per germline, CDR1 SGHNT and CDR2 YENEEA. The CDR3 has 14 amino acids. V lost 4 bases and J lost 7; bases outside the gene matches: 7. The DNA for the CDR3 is TGTGCCAGCAGCTCAATCGACAGGGGGGATGAAGCTTTCTTT. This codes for CASSSIDRGDEAFF.

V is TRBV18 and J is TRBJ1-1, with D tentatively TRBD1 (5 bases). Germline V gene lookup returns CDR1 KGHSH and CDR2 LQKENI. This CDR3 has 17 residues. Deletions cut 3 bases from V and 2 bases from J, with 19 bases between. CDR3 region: CASSPAGNGLINTEAFF. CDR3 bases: TGTGCCAGCTCACCTGCAGGGAACGGCCTAATAAACACTGAAGCTTTCTTT. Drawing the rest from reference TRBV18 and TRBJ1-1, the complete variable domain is NAGVMQNPRHLVRRRGQEARLRCSPMKGHSHVYWYRQLPEEGLKFMVYLQKENIIDESGMPKERFSAEFPKEGPSILRIQQVVRGDSAAYFCASSPAGNGLINTEAFFGQGTRLTVV.

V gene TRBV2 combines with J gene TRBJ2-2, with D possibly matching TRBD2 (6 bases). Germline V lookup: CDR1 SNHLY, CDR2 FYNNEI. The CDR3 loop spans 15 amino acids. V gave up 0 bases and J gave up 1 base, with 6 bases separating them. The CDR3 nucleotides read TGTGCCAGCAGTGAAGCGGGGGGGAACACCGGGGAGCTGTTTTTT. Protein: CASSEAGGNTGELFF.

The CDR3 is CASAIGHDPYEQYF. CDR3 coding DNA: TGTGCCAGCGCCATTGGACACGATCCCTACGAGCAGTACTTC. V and J are TRBV6-5 and TRBJ2-7; the D gene is possibly TRBD1 (5 bases). Germline V CDR1 and CDR2: MNHEY, SVGAGI. V lost 8 bases and J 2 bases, leaving 16 bases between the germline ends. CDR3 length: 14 amino acids.

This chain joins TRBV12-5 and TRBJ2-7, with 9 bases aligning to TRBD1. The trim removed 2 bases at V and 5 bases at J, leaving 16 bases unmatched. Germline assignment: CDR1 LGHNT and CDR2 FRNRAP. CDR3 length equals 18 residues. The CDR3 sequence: CASGLRRTGALSAHEQYF. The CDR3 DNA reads TGTGCTAGTGGTTTGCGTAGGACAGGGGCCCTATCTGCCCACGAGCAGTACTTC. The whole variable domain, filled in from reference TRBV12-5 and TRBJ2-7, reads DARVTQTPRHKVTEMGQEVTMRCQPILGHNTVFWYRQTMMQGLELLAYFRNRAPLDDSGMPKDRFSAEMPDATLATLKIQPSEPRDSAVYFCASGLRRTGALSAHEQYFGPGTRLTVT.

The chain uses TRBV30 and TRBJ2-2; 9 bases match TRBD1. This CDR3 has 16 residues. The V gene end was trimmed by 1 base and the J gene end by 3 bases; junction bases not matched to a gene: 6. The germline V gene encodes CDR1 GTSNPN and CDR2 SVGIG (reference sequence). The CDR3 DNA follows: TGTGCCTGGAGTGCGGGGACAGGGCTTTACACCGGGGAGCTGTTTTTT. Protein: CAWSAGTGLYTGELFF.

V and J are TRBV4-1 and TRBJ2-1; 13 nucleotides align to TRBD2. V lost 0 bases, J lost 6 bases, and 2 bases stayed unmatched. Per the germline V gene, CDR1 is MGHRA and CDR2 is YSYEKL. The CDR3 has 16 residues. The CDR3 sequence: CASSQDRTSGSNEQFF. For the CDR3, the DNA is TGCGCCAGCAGCCAAGATAGGACTAGCGGGAGCAATGAGCAGTTCTTC.

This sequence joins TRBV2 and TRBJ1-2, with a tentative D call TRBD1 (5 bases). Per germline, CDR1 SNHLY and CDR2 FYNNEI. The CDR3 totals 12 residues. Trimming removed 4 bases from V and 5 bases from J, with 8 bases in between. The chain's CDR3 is CASSGQQYGYTF. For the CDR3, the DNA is TGTGCCAGCAGTGGACAGCAATATGGCTACACCTTC.

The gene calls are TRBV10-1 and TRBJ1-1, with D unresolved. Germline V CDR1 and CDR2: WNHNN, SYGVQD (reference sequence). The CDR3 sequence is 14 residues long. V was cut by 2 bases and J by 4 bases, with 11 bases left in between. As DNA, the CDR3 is TGCGCCAGCAGTGAGACTCCATTAAGCACTGAAGCTTTCTTT. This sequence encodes CASSETPLSTEAFF.